This entry features one TCR beta chain sequence. Germline V lookup: CDR1 MNHEY, CDR2 SMNVEV (reference sequence). The V and J ends lost 0 bases and 6 bases, in that order; junction bases with no gene match: 3. This CDR3 spans 15 amino acids. The data derive from a study of blood T cell repertoires in COVID-19. Across the study: Acute and convalescent COVID-19 specimens originated in the United States, Italy and Spain. PBMCs, B-cell-depleted T cells, or T cells were the source of the cDNA or gDNA that made up the material.

In the original processing: Counts of nucleated cells, estimated from reference gene primer amplification, were obtained. Sequenced by immunoSEQ multiplex PCR; TCRdb stores in-frame clones only, minus some. V and J calls and clone size follow that table, whereas D and trimming were derived from the DNA. Of about 130,000 clones in the sample, 65% to 90% are singletons; the top ten hold 8% to 9.5%. The chain combines TRBV27 with TRBJ2-2; 8 nucleotides align to TRBD2. This sequence originates from a woman aged 55-69 years with active or convalescent COVID-19. The specimen was peripheral blood. The CDR3 reads CASSLSIGGAGELFF. CDR3 in DNA: TGTGCCAGCAGTTTATCGATCGGGGGGGCCGGGGAGCTGTTTTTT.